These 23 T cell receptor beta chains came from one sample sequenced in a study of PD-L1 blockade in urothelial cancer (dated by TCRdb to about 2017). Libraries were constructed by the immunoSEQ multiplex PCR assay. Sourced from immuneACCESS, this table was stored by TCRdb with only in-frame sequences that have V and J called. A share of the clones is absent; for the studies checked, an unresolved V gene accounts for under half, and the remainder has no known explanation. The sample table holds approximately 100,000 clones, of which roughly nine tenths were seen once. Under 0.95% of the sample rests with the top ten. The material was PBMCs, obtained around atezolizumab (anti-PD-L1) treatment. The receptors originated from an elderly woman with urothelial cancer.

The CDR3 DNA sequence: TGTGCCAGCAGCTTTAGCGGGAGGGGGGAGACCCAGTACTTC. It specifies CASSFSGRGETQYF. This chain links TRBV7-8 with TRBJ2-5; 11 bases fit TRBD2. Germline V CDR1 and CDR2: SGHVS, FQNEAQ. This CDR3 spans 14 amino acids. Germline trimming cut 3 bases from V and 5 bases from J; bases unmatched to any gene: 2.

V and J are TRBV9 and TRBJ2-1; 8 nucleotides agree with TRBD2. The CDR3 has 15 residues. Germline CDR1 reads SGDLS; CDR2 reads YYNGEE. The V and J ends lost 3 bases and 5 bases, in that order; junction bases with no gene match: 7. The CDR3 coding sequence is TGTGCCAGCAGCGGAACTAGCGGAAGTCACAATGAGCAGTTCTTC. Translation gives CASSGTSGSHNEQFF.

The rearrangement joins TRBV27 to TRBJ1-1; D not certain. Germline V gene data show CDR1 as MNHEY and CDR2 as SMNVEV (reference sequence). The CDR3 is 14 amino acids. Trimming pared 0 bases from V and 5 bases from J, leaving 10 bases between. CDR3 sequence reads: CASSLSNGGTEAFF. The CDR3 bases are TGTGCCAGCAGTTTATCGAACGGAGGAACTGAAGCTTTCTTT.

The genes are TRBV6-1 and TRBJ2-5; 8 positions agree with TRBD2. Near its end, the DNA agrees better with TRBJ2-7, so the J call may be wrong. CDR3 size: 13 residues. Germline V gives CDR1 MNHNS, CDR2 SASEGT. In DNA form, the CDR3 reads TGTGCCAGCCAAGCGGGAGCGTCCTACGAGCAGTACTTC. Translated, it gives CASQAGASYEQYF.

This rearrangement joins TRBV19 to TRBJ2-1; 9 bases are a match to TRBD1. The V and J ends lost 3 bases and 3 bases, in that order; junction bases with no gene match: 9. CDR1 and CDR2 (germline): LNHDA, SQIVND (reference sequence). The CDR3 consists of 17 residues. CDR3 sequence (DNA): TGTGCCAGTAGTATGCCGCGAGGACAGGGGTTCTACAATGAGCAGTTCTTC. This codes for CASSMPRGQGFYNEQFF.

The chain combines TRBV6-1 with TRBJ1-2, with D maybe TRBD1 (5 bases). This CDR3 is built from 14 residues. Deletions cut 4 bases from V and 4 bases from J, with 13 bases between. Germline V gene lookup returns CDR1 MNHNS and CDR2 SASEGT. This chain's CDR3 is CASSGPGPIYGYTF. The CDR3, as DNA: TGTGCCAGCAGTGGGCCAGGGCCGATCTATGGCTACACCTTC.

This rearrangement joins TRBV28 to TRBJ1-3; 11 bases are a match to TRBD1. CDR1 is MDHEN, CDR2 SYDVKM, per germline. With 5 bases clipped from V and 4 bases from J, the junction kept 7 bases outside the gene matches. The CDR3 loop spans 16 amino acids. The CDR3 DNA is TGTGCCAGCAGTGGAGGACAGGGGGCTGAAGGAAACACCATATATTTT. Protein sequence: CASSGGQGAEGNTIYF.

The chain couples TRBV30 to TRBJ1-6, with a possible D match to TRBD1 (6 bases). The CDR3 totals 15 residues. Trimming stripped 5 bases from V and 9 bases from J, with 20 bases between. The germline CDR1 and CDR2 sequences are GTSNPN and SVGIG (reference sequence). The CDR3 region has the DNA TGTGCCTGGGCTCCACAAGGGACAATCGCTTCACCCCTCCACTTT. Amino acids: CAWAPQGTIASPLHF.

The chain has TRBV28 and TRBJ1-1; TRBD1 matches at 7 bases. Unmatched junction bases numbered 7, after V lost 6 bases and J lost 0 bases. The CDR3 has 15 residues. Per germline, CDR1 MDHEN and CDR2 SYDVKM. DNA of the CDR3: TGTGCCAGCAGCGAGACAGGGTCCCTGAACACTGAAGCTTTCTTT. Amino acids: CASSETGSLNTEAFF. The whole variable domain, remainder taken from reference TRBV28 and TRBJ1-1, is DVKVTQSSRYLVKRTGEKVFLECVQDMDHENMFWYRQDPGLGLRLIYFSYDVKMKEKGDIPEGYSVSREKKERFSLILESASTNQTSMYLCASSETGSLNTEAFFGQGTRLTVV.

The rearrangement links TRBV2 to TRBJ1-2; 7 bases map to TRBD1. V trimming: 7 bases; J trimming: 2 bases; junction bases outside the gene matches: 7. This CDR3 is 14 amino acids long. Looked up from germline, CDR1 is SNHLY and CDR2 is FYNNEI. The CDR3: CASIRGQKNYGYTF. CDR3 coding DNA: TGTGCCAGCATCAGGGGACAGAAGAACTATGGCTACACCTTC.

This clone turned up a few times. The chain links TRBV14 to TRBJ1-2; tentatively, D is TRBD1 (5 bases). This CDR3 is 14 amino acids long. Deletions cut 4 bases from V and 1 base from J, with 10 bases between. Germline CDR1 SGHDN, CDR2 FVKESK. The CDR3 loop reads CASSLTAYNYGYTF. CDR3 nucleotides: TGTGCCAGCAGCCTGACAGCCTATAACTATGGCTACACCTTC.

A few counts support this clone. The chain employs TRBV18 and TRBJ1-5; TRBD1 matches 9 bases. The CDR3 has 15 residues. V shed 0 bases and J 6 bases; nucleotides not matched to a gene: 3. Germline-derived CDR1 and CDR2 are KGHSH and LQKENI. The CDR3 loop reads CASSPPGQGGQPQHF. The CDR3, as DNA: TGTGCCAGCTCACCACCGGGACAGGGAGGTCAGCCCCAGCATTTT.

The chain recombines TRBV10-3 with TRBJ2-7; the match to TRBD2 covers 11 bases. The trim removed 3 bases at V and 1 base at J, leaving 2 bases unmatched. This CDR3 region has 15 residues. Germline values: CDR1 ENHRY, CDR2 SYGVKD. This CDR3 is CAISESSGRSYEQYF. CDR3 nucleotides: TGTGCCATCAGTGAATCTAGCGGGAGGTCCTACGAGCAGTACTTC.

This chain connects TRBV29-1 to TRBJ2-5; no reliable D call. The CDR3 has 14 residues. The germline V and J ends were trimmed by 8 bases and 3 bases, with 19 bases remaining between them. From germline, CDR1 is SQVTM and CDR2 ANQGSEA. The CDR3 reads CSLSYTLTKETQYF. The CDR3 DNA reads as TGCAGCCTCTCGTATACCCTAACCAAAGAGACCCAGTACTTC.

The rearrangement joins TRBV5-1 to TRBJ2-7; D uncertain. Germline CDR1 SGHRS, CDR2 YFSETQ. V was trimmed by 0 bases and J by 6 bases, leaving 7 bases between them. This CDR3 region has 12 residues. The CDR3 is CASSLVFGEQYF. Here the CDR3 DNA reads TGCGCCAGCAGCTTGGTCTTCGGCGAGCAGTACTTC. The full variable domain, its missing parts supplied by reference TRBV5-1 and TRBJ2-7, is KAGVTQTPRYLIKTRGQQVTLSCSPISGHRSVSWYQQTPGQGLQFLFEYFSETQRNKGNFPGRFSGRQFSNSRSEMNVSTLELGDSALYLCASSLVFGEQYFGPGTRLTVT.

In its sample, this clone was seen once. The V call is TRBV5-1, the J call TRBJ1-1; D remains ambiguous. This CDR3 region has 13 residues. Germline-derived CDR1 and CDR2 are SGHRS and YFSETQ. Trimming took off 4 bases at V and 4 bases at J, with 11 bases between the two ends. The chain's CDR3 is CASSKVPGTEAFF. The CDR3 coding sequence is TGCGCCAGCAGCAAAGTACCGGGCACTGAAGCTTTCTTT. Filled out from reference TRBV5-1 and TRBJ1-1, the complete variable domain reads KAGVTQTPRYLIKTRGQQVTLSCSPISGHRSVSWYQQTPGQGLQFLFEYFSETQRNKGNFPGRFSGRQFSNSRSEMNVSTLELGDSALYLCASSKVPGTEAFFGQGTRLTVV.

The chain employs TRBV28 and TRBJ1-5; 7 bases line up with TRBD1. Trimming removed 4 bases from V and 3 bases from J; junction bases left unmatched: 6. This CDR3 is built from 15 residues. Per germline, CDR1 MDHEN and CDR2 SYDVKM. CDR3 DNA: TGTGCCAGCAGTTCACGACAGGGCTCCAATCAGCCCCAGCATTTT. Residues: CASSSRQGSNQPQHF.

This chain uses TRBV28 with TRBJ2-7; TRBD1 is a possible D gene (6 bases). From germline, CDR1 is MDHEN and CDR2 SYDVKM. This CDR3 contains 12 residues. Trimming cost V 5 bases and J 2 bases, with 7 bases left between them. CDR3 loop: CASSQGTYEQYF. The CDR3 DNA sequence: TGTGCCAGCAGTCAGGGGACCTACGAGCAGTACTTC.

The genes are TRBV28 and TRBJ2-7; 8 bases agree with TRBD2. The CDR3 sequence is 14 residues long. Per germline, CDR1 MDHEN and CDR2 SYDVKM. V shed 10 bases and J 3 bases; nucleotides not matched to a gene: 11. CDR3 amino acids: CATTSGTSGYEQYF. CDR3 sequence (DNA): TGTGCCACCACGTCGGGAACTAGCGGCTACGAGCAGTACTTC.

The chain joins TRBV5-1 to TRBJ1-2; D is unclear. V gave up 2 bases and J gave up 5 bases, with 13 bases separating them. The CDR3 consists of 14 residues. The germline V gene encodes CDR1 SGHRS and CDR2 YFSETQ. The CDR3 coding sequence is TGCGCCAGCAGCTTATACCAGAATTCTTATGGCTACACCTTC. Amino acids: CASSLYQNSYGYTF.

This clone came up a few times. The gene calls are TRBV19 and TRBJ1-5, with TRBD1 matching 7 bases. Germline CDR1 reads LNHDA; CDR2 reads SQIVND (reference sequence). The junction had 6 bases not matched to a gene; V was cut back by 3 bases and J by 4 bases. The CDR3 runs 15 residues. DNA for the CDR3: TGTGCCAGTAGTATGGAACAGGGGTCAAATCAGCCCCAGCATTTT. It yields the protein CASSMEQGSNQPQHF.

This clone appeared once. V gene TRBV28 combines with J gene TRBJ1-1, with D uncertain. V shed 5 bases and J shed 0 bases, with 19 bases lying between them. CDR1 is MDHEN and CDR2 is SYDVKM in the germline V gene. CDR3 size: 17 residues. CDR3 nucleotide sequence: TGTGCCAGCAGTCTTTTTGTTGGCGGCAGCATGAACACTGAAGCTTTCTTT. Translating gives CASSLFVGGSMNTEAFF. The full variable domain, its missing parts supplied by reference TRBV28 and TRBJ1-1, is DVKVTQSSRYLVKRTGEKVFLECVQDMDHENMFWYRQDPGLGLRLIYFSYDVKMKEKGDIPEGYSVSREKKERFSLILESASTNQTSMYLCASSLFVGGSMNTEAFFGQGTRLTVV.

The J gene is TRBJ1-2, the V gene TRBV19; 12 nucleotides match TRBD1. V lost 6 bases and J lost 3; bases outside the gene matches: 14. The CDR3 is 18 residues long. Per germline, CDR1 LNHDA and CDR2 SQIVND (reference sequence). CDR3 sequence reads: CASRGTGTGGGFDYGYTF. The CDR3 DNA sequence: TGTGCCAGTAGGGGAACCGGGACAGGGGGCGGTTTCGACTATGGCTACACCTTC.